This T cell receptor beta chain came from a study of T-cell memory formation after mild COVID-19. TCRdb passed the 5' RACE reads through MiXCR, listing each CDR3 protein once. In the table there are hundreds of thousands of distinct CDR3 sequences, 20% of which are singletons. Unmatched junction bases numbered 7, after V lost 4 bases and J lost 3 bases. Per germline, CDR1 SGHRS and CDR2 YFSETQ. The CDR3 length is 15 residues. This clonotype was detected a few times. Its antigen remains unknown. Whole-study results and caveats: There was a balanced CD4/CD8 profile in clones contracting day 15 to 85, and later expanders leaned CD4+.

This chain links TRBV5-1 with TRBJ2-7, with 10 positions matching TRBD2. The sequencing input was PBMCs or a T cell subset sorted from them (not recorded which). The receptor comes from an adult woman who had mild COVID-19 (a few samples of this study predate the infection). Cell type and time point are not known. The CDR3 DNA reads TGCGCCAGCAGCACGAGCGGGGGGGCCGGCTACGAGCAGTACTTC. Protein: CASSTSGGAGYEQYF.